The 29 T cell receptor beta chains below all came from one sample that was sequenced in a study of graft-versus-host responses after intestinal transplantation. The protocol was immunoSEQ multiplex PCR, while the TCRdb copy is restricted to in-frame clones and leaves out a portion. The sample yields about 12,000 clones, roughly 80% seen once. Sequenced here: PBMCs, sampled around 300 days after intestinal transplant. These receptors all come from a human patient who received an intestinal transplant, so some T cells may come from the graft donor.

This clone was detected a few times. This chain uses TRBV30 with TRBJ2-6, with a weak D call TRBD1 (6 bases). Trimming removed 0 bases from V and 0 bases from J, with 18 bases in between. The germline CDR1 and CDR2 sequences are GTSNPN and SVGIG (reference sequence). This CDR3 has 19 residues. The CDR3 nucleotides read TGTGCCTGGAGTGTAGGACACAGGGTCCTCAGCTCTGGGGCCAACGTCCTGACTTTC. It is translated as CAWSVGHRVLSSGANVLTF. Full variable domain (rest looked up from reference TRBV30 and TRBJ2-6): SQTIHQWPATLVQPVGSPLSLECTVEGTSNPNLYWYRQAAGRGLQLLFYSVGIGQISSEVPQNLSASRPQDRQFILSSKKLLLSDSGFYLCAWSVGHRVLSSGANVLTFGAGSRLTVL.

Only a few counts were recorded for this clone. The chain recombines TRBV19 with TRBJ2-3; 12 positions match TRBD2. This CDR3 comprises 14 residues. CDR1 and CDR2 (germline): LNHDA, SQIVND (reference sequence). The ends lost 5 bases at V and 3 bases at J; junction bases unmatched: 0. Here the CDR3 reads CASSGTSGTDTQYF. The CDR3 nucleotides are TGTGCCAGTAGTGGGACTAGCGGGACAGATACGCAGTATTTT.

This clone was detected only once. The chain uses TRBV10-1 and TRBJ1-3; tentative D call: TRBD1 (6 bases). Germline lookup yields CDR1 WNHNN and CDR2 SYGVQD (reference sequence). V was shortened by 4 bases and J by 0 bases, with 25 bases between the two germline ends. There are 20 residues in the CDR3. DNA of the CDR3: TGCGCCAGCAGTGTTTTTCGCCCCGCCCCTAGACAGGCCTCTGGAAACACCATATATTTT. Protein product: CASSVFRPAPRQASGNTIYF.

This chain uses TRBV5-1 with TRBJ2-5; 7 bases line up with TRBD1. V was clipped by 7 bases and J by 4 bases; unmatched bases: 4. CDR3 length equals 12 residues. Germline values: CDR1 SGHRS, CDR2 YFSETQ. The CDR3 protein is CASRNRGETQYF. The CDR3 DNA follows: TGCGCCAGCCGGAACAGGGGAGAGACCCAGTACTTC.

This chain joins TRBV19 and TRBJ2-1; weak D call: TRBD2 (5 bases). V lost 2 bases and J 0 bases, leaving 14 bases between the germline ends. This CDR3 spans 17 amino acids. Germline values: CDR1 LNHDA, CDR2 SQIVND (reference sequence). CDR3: CASSIYYGGHSYNEQFF. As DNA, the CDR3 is TGTGCCAGTAGTATATATTATGGCGGGCACTCCTACAATGAGCAGTTCTTC.

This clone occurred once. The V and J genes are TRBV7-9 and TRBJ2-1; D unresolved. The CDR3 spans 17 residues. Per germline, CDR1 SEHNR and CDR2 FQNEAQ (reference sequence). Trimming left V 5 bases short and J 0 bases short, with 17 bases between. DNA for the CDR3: TGTGCCAGCAGCGCAAACCGGCCCGAGGACTCCTACAATGAGCAGTTCTTC. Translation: CASSANRPEDSYNEQFF.

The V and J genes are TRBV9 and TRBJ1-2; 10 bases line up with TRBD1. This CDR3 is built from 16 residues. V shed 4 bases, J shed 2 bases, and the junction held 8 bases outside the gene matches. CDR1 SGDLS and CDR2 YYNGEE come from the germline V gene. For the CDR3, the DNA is TGTGCCAGCAGCATCTCGGGACAGGGGAAGAACTATGGCTACACCTTC. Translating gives CASSISGQGKNYGYTF.

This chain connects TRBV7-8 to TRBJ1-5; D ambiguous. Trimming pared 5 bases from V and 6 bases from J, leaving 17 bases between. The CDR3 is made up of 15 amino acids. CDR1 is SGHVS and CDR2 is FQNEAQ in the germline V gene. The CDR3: CASSPFRSFAQPQHF. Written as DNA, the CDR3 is TGTGCCAGCAGCCCCTTTAGGTCTTTTGCTCAGCCCCAGCATTTT.

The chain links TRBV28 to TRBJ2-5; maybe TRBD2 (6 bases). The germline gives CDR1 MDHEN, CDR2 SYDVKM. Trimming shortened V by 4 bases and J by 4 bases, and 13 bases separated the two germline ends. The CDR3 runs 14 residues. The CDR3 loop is CASSYAGRPETQYF. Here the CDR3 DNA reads TGTGCCAGCAGTTACGCGGGACGCCCAGAGACCCAGTACTTC.

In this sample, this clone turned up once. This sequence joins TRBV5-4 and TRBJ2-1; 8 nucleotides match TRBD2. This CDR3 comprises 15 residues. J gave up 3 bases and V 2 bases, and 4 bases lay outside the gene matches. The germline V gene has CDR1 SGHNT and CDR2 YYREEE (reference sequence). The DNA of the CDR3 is TGTGCCAGCAGCTTAGCGGGAGCGGTCTACAATGAGCAGTTCTTC. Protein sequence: CASSLAGAVYNEQFF.

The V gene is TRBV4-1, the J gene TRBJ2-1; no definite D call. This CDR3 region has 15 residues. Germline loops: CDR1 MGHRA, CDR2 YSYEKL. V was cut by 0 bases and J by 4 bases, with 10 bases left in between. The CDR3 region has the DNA TGCGCCAGCAGCCAAGAAATCGGCTTTTACAATGAGCAGTTCTTC. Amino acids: CASSQEIGFYNEQFF.

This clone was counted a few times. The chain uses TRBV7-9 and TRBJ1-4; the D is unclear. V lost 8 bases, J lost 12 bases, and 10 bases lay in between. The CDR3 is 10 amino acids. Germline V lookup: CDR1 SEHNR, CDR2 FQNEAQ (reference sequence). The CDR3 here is CASEGSELFF. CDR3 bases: TGTGCCAGCGAGGGATCTGAACTGTTTTTT.

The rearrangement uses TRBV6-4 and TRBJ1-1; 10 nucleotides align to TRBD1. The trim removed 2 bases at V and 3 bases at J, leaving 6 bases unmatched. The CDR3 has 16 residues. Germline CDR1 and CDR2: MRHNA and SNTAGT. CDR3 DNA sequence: TGTGCCAGCAGTGACAGAGCCGGGACAGGGGACACTGAAGCTTTCTTT. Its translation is CASSDRAGTGDTEAFF.

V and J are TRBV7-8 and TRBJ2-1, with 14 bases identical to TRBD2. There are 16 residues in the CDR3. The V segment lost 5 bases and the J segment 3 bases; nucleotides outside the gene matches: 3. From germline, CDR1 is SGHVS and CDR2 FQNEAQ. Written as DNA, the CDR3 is TGTGCCAGCAGCCTAGGGACTAGCGGGAGCTACAATGAGCAGTTCTTC. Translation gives CASSLGTSGSYNEQFF.

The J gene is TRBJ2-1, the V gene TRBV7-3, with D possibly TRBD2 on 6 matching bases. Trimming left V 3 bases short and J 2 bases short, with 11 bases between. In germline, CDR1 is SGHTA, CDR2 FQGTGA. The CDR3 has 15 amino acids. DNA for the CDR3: TGTGCCAGCAGCTTTGGGGGAGGACCCTACAATGAGCAGTTCTTC. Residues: CASSFGGGPYNEQFF. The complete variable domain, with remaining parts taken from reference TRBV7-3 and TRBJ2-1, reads GAGVSQTPSNKVTEKGKYVELRCDPISGHTALYWYRQSLGQGPEFLIYFQGTGAADDSGLPNDRFFAVRPEGSVSTLKIQRTERGDSAVYLCASSFGGGPYNEQFFGPGTRLTVL.

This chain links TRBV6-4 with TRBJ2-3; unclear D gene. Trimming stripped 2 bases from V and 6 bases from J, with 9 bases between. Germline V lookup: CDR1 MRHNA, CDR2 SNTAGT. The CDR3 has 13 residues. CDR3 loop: CASSDTESDTQYF. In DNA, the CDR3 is TGTGCCAGCAGTGACACGGAGTCGGATACGCAGTATTTT.

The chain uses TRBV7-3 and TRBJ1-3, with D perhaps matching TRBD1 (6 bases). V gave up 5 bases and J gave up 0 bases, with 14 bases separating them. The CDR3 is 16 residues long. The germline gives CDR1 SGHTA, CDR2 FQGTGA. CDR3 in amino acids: CASSQGMVGSGNTIYF. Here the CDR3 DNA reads TGTGCCAGCAGCCAGGGGATGGTGGGCTCTGGAAACACCATATATTTT.

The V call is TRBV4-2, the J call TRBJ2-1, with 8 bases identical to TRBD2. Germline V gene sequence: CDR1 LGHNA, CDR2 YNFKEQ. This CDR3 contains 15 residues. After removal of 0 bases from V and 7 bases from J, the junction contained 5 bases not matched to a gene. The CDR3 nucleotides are TGTGCCAGCAGCCAAGACCCAAGCGGGAGTAATGAGCAGTTCTTC. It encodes CASSQDPSGSNEQFF.

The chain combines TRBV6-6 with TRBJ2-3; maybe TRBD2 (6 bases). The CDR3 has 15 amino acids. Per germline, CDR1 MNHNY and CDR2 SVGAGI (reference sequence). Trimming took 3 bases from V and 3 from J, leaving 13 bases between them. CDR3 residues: CASSYVQRATDTQYF. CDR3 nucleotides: TGTGCCAGCAGTTATGTCCAGCGGGCGACAGATACGCAGTATTTT.

The CDR3: CASSPEPRGTSTETQYF. In DNA form, the CDR3 reads TGTGCCAGCTCACCGGAGCCCAGGGGGACTAGCACGGAGACCCAGTACTTC. The chain employs TRBV18 and TRBJ2-5, with 9 nucleotides matching TRBD2. Trimming took 3 bases from V and 5 from J; bases not matched to a gene: 13. The V gene's germline CDR1 is KGHSH and CDR2 LQKENI. The CDR3 length is 17 residues.

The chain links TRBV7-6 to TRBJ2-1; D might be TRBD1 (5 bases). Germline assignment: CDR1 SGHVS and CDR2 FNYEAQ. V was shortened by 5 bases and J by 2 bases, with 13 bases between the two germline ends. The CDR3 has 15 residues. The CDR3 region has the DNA TGTGCCAGCAGCGGAGACAGTGGGGCCTACAATGAGCAGTTCTTC. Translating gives CASSGDSGAYNEQFF.

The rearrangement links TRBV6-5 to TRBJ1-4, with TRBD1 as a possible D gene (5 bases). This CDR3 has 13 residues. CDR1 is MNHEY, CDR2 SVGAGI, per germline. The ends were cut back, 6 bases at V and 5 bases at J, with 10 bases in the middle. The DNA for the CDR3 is TGTGCCAGCAGAAACCGGGACAATGAAAAACTGTTTTTT. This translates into CASRNRDNEKLFF.

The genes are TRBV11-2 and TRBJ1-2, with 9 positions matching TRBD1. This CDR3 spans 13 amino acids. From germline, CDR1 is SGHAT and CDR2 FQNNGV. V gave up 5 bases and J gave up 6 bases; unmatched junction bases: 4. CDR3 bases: TGTGCCAGCAGCCCGGACAGGGGCAATGGCTACACCTTC. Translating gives CASSPDRGNGYTF.

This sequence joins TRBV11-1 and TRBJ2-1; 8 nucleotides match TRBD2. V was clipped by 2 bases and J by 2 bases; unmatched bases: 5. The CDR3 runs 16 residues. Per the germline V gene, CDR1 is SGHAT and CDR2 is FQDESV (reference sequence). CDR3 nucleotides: TGTGCCAGCAGCTTACTAGCGGGTTTAACCTACAATGAGCAGTTCTTC. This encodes CASSLLAGLTYNEQFF.

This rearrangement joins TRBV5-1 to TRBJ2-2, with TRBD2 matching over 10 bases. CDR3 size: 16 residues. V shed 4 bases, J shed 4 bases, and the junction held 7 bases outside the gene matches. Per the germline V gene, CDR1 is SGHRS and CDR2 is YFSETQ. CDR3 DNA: TGCGCCAGCAGCCGTCGACTAGCGGGTAGCACCGGGGAGCTGTTTTTT. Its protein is CASSRRLAGSTGELFF.

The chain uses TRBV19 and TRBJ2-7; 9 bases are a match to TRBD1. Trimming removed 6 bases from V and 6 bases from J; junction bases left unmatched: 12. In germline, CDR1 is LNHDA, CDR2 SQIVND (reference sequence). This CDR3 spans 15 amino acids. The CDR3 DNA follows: TGTGCCAGTAGCCGGTTCGGGACAGGGCTCCTCGAGCAGTACTTC. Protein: CASSRFGTGLLEQYF.

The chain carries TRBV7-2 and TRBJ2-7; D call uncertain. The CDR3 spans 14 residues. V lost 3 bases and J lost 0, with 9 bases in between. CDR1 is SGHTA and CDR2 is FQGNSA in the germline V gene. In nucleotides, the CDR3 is TGTGCCAGCAGCTTTTCCCTGAGCTCCTACGAGCAGTACTTC. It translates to CASSFSLSSYEQYF.

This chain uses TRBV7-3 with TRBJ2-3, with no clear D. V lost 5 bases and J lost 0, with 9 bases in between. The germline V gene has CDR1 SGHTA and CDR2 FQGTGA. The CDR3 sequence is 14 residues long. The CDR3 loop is CASSLQSSTDTQYF. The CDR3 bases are TGTGCCAGCAGCCTACAGTCTAGCACAGATACGCAGTATTTT.

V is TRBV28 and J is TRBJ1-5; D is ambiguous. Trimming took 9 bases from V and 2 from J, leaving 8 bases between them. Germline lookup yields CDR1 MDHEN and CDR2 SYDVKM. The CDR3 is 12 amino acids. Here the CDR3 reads CARSTGNQPQHF. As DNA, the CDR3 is TGTGCCAGGAGTACCGGCAATCAGCCCCAGCATTTT.